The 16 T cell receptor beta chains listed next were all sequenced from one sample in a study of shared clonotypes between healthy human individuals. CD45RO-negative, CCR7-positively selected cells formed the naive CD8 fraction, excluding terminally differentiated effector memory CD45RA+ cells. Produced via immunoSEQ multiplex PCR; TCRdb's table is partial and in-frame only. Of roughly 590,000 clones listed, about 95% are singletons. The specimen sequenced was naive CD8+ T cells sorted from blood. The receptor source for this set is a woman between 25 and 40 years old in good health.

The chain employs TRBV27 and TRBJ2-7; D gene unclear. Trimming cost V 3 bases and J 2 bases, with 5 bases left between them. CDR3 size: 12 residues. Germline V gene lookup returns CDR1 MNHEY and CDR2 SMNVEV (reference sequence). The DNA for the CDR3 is TGTGCCAGCAGTTTTCCCCCCTACGAGCAGTACTTC. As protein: CASSFPPYEQYF.

The CDR3 nucleotides read TGTGCCAGCAGTTTAGGAGCAGGGGGAAAGCCCCAGCATTTT. This sequence encodes CASSLGAGGKPQHF. V is TRBV27 and J is TRBJ1-5; 7 bases map to TRBD1. Germline V gene lookup returns CDR1 MNHEY and CDR2 SMNVEV (reference sequence). The V and J ends lost 2 bases and 8 bases, in that order; junction bases with no gene match: 6. This CDR3 is built from 14 residues.

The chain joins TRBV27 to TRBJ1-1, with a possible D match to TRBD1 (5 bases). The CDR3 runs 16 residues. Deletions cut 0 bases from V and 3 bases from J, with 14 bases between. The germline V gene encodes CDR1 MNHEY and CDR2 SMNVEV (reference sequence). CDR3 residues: CASSLSPGPGDTEAFF. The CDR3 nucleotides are TGTGCCAGCAGTTTATCCCCGGGACCCGGGGACACTGAAGCTTTCTTT.

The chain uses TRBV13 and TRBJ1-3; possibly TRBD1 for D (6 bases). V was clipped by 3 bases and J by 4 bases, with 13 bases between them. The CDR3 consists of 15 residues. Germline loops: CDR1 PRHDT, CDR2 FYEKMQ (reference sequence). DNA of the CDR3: TGTGCCAGCAGCTTCGGGACAAACGGAGGAAACACCATATATTTT. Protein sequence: CASSFGTNGGNTIYF.

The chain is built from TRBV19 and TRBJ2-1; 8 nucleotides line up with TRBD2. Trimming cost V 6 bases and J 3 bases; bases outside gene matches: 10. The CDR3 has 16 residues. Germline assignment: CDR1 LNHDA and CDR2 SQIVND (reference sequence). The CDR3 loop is CASSPLSGRGYNEQFF. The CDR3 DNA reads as TGTGCCAGTAGCCCCTTAAGCGGGAGAGGCTACAATGAGCAGTTCTTC.

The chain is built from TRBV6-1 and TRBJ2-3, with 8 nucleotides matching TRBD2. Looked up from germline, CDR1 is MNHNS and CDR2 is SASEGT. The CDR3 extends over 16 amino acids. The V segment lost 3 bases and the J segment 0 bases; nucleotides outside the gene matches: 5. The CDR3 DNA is TGTGCCAGCAGTGAGGGGACTAGAGATAGCACAGATACGCAGTATTTT. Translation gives CASSEGTRDSTDTQYF.

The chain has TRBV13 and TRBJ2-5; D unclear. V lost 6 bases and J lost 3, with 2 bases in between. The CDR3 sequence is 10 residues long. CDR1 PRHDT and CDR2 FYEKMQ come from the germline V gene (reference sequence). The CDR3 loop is CASSEETQYF. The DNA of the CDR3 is TGTGCCAGCAGTGAAGAGACCCAGTACTTC.

The CDR3 is CASSSVRDPRDYEQYF. The CDR3 coding sequence is TGTGCCAGCAGCTCGGTACGGGACCCTCGCGACTACGAGCAGTACTTC. V and J are TRBV7-9 and TRBJ2-7; tentatively, D is TRBD1 or TRBD2 (5 bases each). This CDR3 region has 16 residues. V was trimmed by 4 bases and J by 3 bases, leaving 19 bases between them. CDR1 and CDR2 from the germline V gene are SEHNR and FQNEAQ (reference sequence).

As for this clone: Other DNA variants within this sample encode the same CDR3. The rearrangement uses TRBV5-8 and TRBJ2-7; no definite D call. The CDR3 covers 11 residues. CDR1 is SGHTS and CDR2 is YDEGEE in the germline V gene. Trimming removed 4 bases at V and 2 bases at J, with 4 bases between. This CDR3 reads CASSPAYEQYF. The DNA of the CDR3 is TGTGCCAGCAGCCCGGCCTACGAGCAGTACTTC.

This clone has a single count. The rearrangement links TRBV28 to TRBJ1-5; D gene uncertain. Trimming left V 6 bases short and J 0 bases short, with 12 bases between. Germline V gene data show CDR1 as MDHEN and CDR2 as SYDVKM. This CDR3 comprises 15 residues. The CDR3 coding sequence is TGTGCCAGCAGACCAGGACGGATTAGCAATCAGCCCCAGCATTTT. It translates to CASRPGRISNQPQHF.

The CDR3 coding sequence is TGTGCCAGCATTCCGGACAGGGGGCCCGATGAAGCTTTCTTT. Protein product: CASIPDRGPDEAFF. The V call is TRBV2, the J call TRBJ1-1; 11 bases fit TRBD1. The germline gives CDR1 SNHLY, CDR2 FYNNEI. This CDR3 contains 14 residues. Losses at the gene ends were 7 bases for V and 7 bases for J; bases not matched to a gene: 8. The full variable domain, completed using reference TRBV2 and TRBJ1-1, is EPEVTQTPSHQVTQMGQEVILRCVPISNHLYFYWYRQILGQKVEFLVSFYNNEISEKSEIFDDQFSVERPDGSNFTLKIRSTKLEDSAMYFCASIPDRGPDEAFFGQGTRLTVV.

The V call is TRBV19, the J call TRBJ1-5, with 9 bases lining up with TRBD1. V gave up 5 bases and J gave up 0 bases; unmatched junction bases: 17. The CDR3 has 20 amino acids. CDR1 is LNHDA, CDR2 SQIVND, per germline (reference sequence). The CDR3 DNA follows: TGTGCCAGTAGTCTCGAAATACCGGGACAGGGACTTCTTAGCAATCAGCCCCAGCATTTT. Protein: CASSLEIPGQGLLSNQPQHF.

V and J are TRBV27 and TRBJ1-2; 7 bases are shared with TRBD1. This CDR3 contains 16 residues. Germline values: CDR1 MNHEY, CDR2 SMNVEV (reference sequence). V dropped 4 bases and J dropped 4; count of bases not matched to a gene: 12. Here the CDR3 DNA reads TGTGCCAGCAGTTATACAGGGACAGCCAATCCCTATGGCTACACCTTC. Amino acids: CASSYTGTANPYGYTF.

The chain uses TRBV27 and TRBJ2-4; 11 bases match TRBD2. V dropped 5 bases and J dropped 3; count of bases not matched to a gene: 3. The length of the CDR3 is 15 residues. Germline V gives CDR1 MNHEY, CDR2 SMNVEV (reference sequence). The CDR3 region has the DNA TGTGCCAGCAGTGGGGGGACTAGCGGCAAAAACATTCAGTACTTC. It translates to CASSGGTSGKNIQYF.

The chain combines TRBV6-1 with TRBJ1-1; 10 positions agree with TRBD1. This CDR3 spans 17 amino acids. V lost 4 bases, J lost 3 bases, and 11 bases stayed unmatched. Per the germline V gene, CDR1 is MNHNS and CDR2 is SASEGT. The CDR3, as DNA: TGTGCCAGCAGTGGGGACAGGGGCCACCGGAGGGACACTGAAGCTTTCTTT. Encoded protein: CASSGDRGHRRDTEAFF.

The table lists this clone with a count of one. CDR3 sequence: CASSLEGLGEFF. The DNA of the CDR3 is TGTGCCAGCAGTTTAGAGGGACTAGGCGAGTTCTTC. V and J are TRBV27 and TRBJ2-1; TRBD2 agrees at 8 bases. Losses at the gene ends were 2 bases for V and 14 bases for J; bases not matched to a gene: 5. The CDR3 totals 12 residues. CDR1 is MNHEY and CDR2 is SMNVEV in the germline V gene (reference sequence).